The clone carrying this T cell receptor (beta chain) came up a few times. What it recognizes is unknown. The method was immunoSEQ multiplex PCR; TCRdb's version includes in-frame clones alone and lacks a portion of them. The table lists tens of thousands of clones, 75% to 90% of them singletons. This specimen belongs to a study of OX40 agonist ivuxolimab in advanced cancers. Study results and caveats: Some patients without response likewise showed low normalized clonal expansion.

The CDR3 totals 13 residues. V was pared by 2 bases and J by 9 bases, with 14 bases between. Germline V lookup: CDR1 SGHTA, CDR2 FQGNSA. Sequences were derived from CD4+ or CD8+ T cells sorted from blood, sampled in a trial of the OX40 agonist ivuxolimab. J is TRBJ2-7 and V is TRBV7-2, with D unresolved. This receptor was obtained from an adult with an advanced solid tumor such as melanoma, head and neck, liver or kidney cancer. The CDR3 nucleotides read TGTGCCAGCAGCTTATCCGTACGCGCCGGGCAGTACTTC. Residues: CASSLSVRAGQYF.